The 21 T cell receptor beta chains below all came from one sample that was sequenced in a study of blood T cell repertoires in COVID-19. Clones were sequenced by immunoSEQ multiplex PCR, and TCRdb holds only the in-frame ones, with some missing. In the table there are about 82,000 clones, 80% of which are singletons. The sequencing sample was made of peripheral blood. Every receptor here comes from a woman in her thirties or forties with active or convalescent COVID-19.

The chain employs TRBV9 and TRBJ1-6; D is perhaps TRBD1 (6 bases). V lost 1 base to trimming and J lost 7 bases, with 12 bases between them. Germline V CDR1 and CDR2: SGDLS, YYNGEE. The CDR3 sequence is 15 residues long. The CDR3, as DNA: TGTGCCAGCAGCGTATATGGACAGTTGAATTCACCCCTCCACTTT. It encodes CASSVYGQLNSPLHF.

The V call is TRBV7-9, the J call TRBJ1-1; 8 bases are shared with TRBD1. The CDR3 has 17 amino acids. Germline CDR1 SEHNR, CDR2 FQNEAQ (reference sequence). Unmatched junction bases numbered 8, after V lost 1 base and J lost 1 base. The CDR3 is CASSLVGQGEGNTEAFF. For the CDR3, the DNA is TGTGCCAGCAGCTTAGTAGGACAGGGAGAGGGGAACACTGAAGCTTTCTTT.

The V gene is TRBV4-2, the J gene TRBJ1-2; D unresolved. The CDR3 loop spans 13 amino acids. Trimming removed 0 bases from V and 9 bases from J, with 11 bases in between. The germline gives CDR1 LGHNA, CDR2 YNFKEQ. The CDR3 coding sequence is TGTGCCAGCAGCCAAGACGGGCAGCGGAGCTACACCTTC. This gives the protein CASSQDGQRSYTF.

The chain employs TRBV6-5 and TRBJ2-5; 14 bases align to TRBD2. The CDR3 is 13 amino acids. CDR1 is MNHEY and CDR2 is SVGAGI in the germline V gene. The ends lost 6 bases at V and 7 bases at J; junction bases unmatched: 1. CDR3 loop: CASRGLAGVTQYF. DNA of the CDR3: TGTGCCAGCAGGGGACTAGCGGGGGTGACCCAGTACTTC.

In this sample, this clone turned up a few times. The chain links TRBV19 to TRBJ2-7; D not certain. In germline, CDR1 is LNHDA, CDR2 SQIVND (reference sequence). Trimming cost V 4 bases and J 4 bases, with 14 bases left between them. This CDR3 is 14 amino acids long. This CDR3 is CASSTQVDGYEQYF. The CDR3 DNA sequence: TGTGCCAGTAGTACTCAGGTTGACGGTTACGAGCAGTACTTC.

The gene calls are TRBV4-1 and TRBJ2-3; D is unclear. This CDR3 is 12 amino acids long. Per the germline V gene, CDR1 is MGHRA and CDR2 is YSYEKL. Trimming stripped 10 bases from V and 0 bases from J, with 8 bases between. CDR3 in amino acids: CATSDSTDTQYF. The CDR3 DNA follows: TGCGCCACAAGCGATAGCACAGATACGCAGTATTTT.

This chain's CDR3 is CASSIRAGASTDTQYF. The CDR3 region has the DNA TGTGCCAGCAGTATTAGAGCGGGAGCTAGCACAGATACGCAGTATTTT. The genes are TRBV27 and TRBJ2-3; TRBD2 matches 8 bases. Losses at the gene ends were 5 bases for V and 0 bases for J; bases not matched to a gene: 7. Germline CDR1 is MNHEY and CDR2 is SMNVEV (reference sequence). This CDR3 has 16 amino acids.

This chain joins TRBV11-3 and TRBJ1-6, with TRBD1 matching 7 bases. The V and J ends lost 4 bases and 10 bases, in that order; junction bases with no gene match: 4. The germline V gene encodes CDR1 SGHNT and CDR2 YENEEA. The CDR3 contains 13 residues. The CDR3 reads CASSSEGASPLHF. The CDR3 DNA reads TGTGCCAGCAGCTCCGAGGGGGCCTCACCCCTCCACTTT.

The CDR3 spells CASSPWYVANSPLHF. In DNA form, the CDR3 reads TGTGCCAGCAGCCCCTGGTATGTGGCAAATTCACCCCTCCACTTT. The chain uses TRBV6-5 and TRBJ1-6; the D is unclear. Trimming removed 6 bases from V and 7 bases from J, with 16 bases in between. The CDR3 is 15 residues long. Germline CDR1 and CDR2: MNHEY and SVGAGI.

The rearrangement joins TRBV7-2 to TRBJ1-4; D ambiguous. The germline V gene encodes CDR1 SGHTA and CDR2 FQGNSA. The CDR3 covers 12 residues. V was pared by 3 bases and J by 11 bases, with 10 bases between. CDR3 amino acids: CASSLSGRKLFF. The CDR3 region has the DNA TGTGCCAGCAGCTTGTCGGGTCGGAAACTGTTTTTT.

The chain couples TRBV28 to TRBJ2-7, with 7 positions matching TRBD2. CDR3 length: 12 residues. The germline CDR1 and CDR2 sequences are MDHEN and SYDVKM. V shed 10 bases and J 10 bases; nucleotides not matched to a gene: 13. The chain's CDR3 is CATGGRLPGQYF. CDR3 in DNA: TGTGCCACCGGGGGGAGGTTGCCGGGACAGTACTTC.

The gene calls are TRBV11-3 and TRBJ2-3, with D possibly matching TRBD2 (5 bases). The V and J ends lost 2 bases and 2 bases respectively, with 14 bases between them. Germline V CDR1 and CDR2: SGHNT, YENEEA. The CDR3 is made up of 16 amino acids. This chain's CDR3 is CASSLSNRDFTDTQYF. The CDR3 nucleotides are TGTGCCAGCAGCTTAAGTAATCGGGATTTCACAGATACGCAGTATTTT.

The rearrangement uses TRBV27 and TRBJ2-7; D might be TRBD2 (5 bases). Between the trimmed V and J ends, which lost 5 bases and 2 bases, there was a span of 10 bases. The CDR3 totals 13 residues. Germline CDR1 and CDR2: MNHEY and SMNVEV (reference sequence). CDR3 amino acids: CASSRTVPYEQYF. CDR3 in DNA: TGTGCCAGCAGTAGGACTGTACCCTACGAGCAGTACTTC.

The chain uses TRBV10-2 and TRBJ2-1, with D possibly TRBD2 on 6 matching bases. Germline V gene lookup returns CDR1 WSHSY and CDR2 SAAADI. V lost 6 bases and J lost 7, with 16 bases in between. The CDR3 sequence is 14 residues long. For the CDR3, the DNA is TGCGCCAGCAGAGACGGGGGACTTCGGAATGAGCAGTTCTTC. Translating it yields CASRDGGLRNEQFF.

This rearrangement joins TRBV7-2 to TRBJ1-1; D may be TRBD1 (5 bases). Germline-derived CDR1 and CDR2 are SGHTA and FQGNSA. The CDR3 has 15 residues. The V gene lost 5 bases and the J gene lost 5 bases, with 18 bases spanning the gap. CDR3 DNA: TGTGCCAGCAGCCTCCATGGGGGGGGGAGTACTGAAGCTTTCTTT. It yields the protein CASSLHGGGSTEAFF.

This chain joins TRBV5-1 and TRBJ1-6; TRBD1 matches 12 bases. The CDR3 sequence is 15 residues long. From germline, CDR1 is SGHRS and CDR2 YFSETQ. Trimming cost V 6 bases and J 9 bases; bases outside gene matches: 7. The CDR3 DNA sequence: TGCGCCAGCACATGGGACAGGGGGCAGCGTTCACCCCTCCACTTT. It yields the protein CASTWDRGQRSPLHF.

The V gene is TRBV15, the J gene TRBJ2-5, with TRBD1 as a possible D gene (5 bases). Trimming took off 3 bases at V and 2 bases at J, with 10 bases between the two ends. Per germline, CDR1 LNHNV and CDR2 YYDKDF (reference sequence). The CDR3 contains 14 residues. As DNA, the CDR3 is TGTGCCACCAGCAGTGACAGAAGGCAAGAGACCCAGTACTTC. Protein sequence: CATSSDRRQETQYF.

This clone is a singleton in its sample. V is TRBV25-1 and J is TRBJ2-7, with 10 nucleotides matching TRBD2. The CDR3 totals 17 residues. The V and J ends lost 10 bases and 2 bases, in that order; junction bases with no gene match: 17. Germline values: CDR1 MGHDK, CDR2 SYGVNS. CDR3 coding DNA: TGTGCCAACCCCTCGGATCCGGCTAGCGGGGGAGCCTACGAGCAGTACTTC. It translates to CANPSDPASGGAYEQYF.

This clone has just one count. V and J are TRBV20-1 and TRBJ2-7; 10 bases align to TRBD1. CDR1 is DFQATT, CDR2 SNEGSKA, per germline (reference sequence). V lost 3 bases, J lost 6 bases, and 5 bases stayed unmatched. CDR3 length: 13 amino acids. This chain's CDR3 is CSASDRGPVEQYF. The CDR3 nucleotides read TGCAGTGCTAGTGACAGGGGGCCAGTCGAGCAGTACTTC.

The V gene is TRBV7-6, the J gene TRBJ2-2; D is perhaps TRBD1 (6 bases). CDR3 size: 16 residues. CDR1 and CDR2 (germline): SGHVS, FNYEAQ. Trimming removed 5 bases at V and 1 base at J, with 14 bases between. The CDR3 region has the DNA TGTGCCAGCAGCCTTCGGACAGTCCAGAACACCGGGGAGCTGTTTTTT. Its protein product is CASSLRTVQNTGELFF.

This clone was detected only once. The CDR3 nucleotides read TGTGCCAGCAGTTTGGGGGCTATCAGATCACCCCTCCACTTT. It yields the protein CASSLGAIRSPLHF. The gene calls are TRBV27 and TRBJ1-6, with D possibly TRBD1 on 6 matching bases. V gave up 3 bases and J gave up 10 bases, with 13 bases separating them. The CDR3 runs 14 residues. The germline CDR1 and CDR2 sequences are MNHEY and SMNVEV (reference sequence).